A single sample gave rise to the 25 T cell receptor beta chains below, sequenced in a study of T-cell reconstitution after alpha-beta-depleted transplantation in children. The TCRbeta library incorporated unique molecular identifiers. TCRdb re-called the PCR reads through MiXCR, storing one row per CDR3 protein. This sample has just under 250,000 distinct CDR3 sequences; about a quarter occur once, and the top ten carry about 2.6%. The sample was PBMCs, taken before TCRalphabeta/CD19-depleted stem cell transplant. These receptors all come from a girl aged 2-15 years with Fanconi anemia, due to receive a stem cell transplant.

This clonotype came up a few times. The V gene is TRBV25-1, the J gene TRBJ2-5; possibly TRBD1 for D (6 bases). The CDR3 is made up of 15 amino acids. In germline, CDR1 is MGHDK, CDR2 SYGVNS. The V gene lost 1 base and the J gene lost 2 bases, with 11 bases spanning the gap. This chain's CDR3 is CASSELSGTQETQYF. The CDR3 DNA follows: TGTGCCAGCAGTGAATTGTCAGGGACACAAGAGACCCAGTACTTC.

This clonotype appeared many times. The genes are TRBV12-3 or TRBV12-4 and TRBJ2-3; no reliable D call. Trimming took off 1 base at V and 4 bases at J, with 12 bases between the two ends. CDR3 length: 15 residues. CDR3 amino acids: CASSLGYYAADTQYF. The CDR3 DNA reads as TGTGCCAGCAGTTTAGGGTATTATGCCGCAGATACGCAGTATTTT.

In its sample, this clonotype was seen many times. The chain is built from TRBV28 and TRBJ2-7, with a possible D match to TRBD1 (6 bases). Trimming took off 5 bases at V and 2 bases at J, with 19 bases between the two ends. This CDR3 is built from 16 residues. Germline assignment: CDR1 MDHEN and CDR2 SYDVKM. The chain's CDR3 is CASSPLPGKGAYEQYF. The CDR3 nucleotides read TGTGCCAGCAGTCCATTACCGGGAAAGGGGGCCTACGAGCAGTACTTC.

This clonotype was seen only a few times. V and J are TRBV9 and TRBJ2-3; D remains unclear. The CDR3 is 16 residues long. The V and J ends lost 1 base and 0 bases respectively, with 12 bases between them. The germline V gene encodes CDR1 SGDLS and CDR2 YYNGEE. CDR3: CASSVLGRPSTDTQYF. The CDR3 nucleotides are TGTGCCAGCAGCGTATTAGGTCGACCTAGCACAGATACGCAGTATTTT.

This clonotype was seen at least ten times. This chain uses TRBV29-1 with TRBJ2-7; D gene uncertain. There are 15 residues in the CDR3. CDR1 is SQVTM, CDR2 ANQGSEA, per germline. The V and J ends lost 6 bases and 6 bases respectively, with 24 bases between them. CDR3 sequence: CSVPSEGLVNSEQYF. As DNA, the CDR3 is TGCAGCGTCCCGTCGGAAGGCCTAGTGAACTCCGAGCAGTACTTC.

This clonotype was counted between two and nine times. The CDR3 spells CASRGQAQETQYF. The CDR3 region has the DNA TGTGCCAGCAGGGGACAGGCCCAAGAGACCCAGTACTTC. The gene calls are TRBV21-1 and TRBJ2-5; the table's D gene call, TRBD1, was not cross checked with the DNA. TRBV21-1 is a pseudogene locus. CDR3 length: 13 residues.

This clonotype was seen ten or more times. The chain links TRBV6-1 to TRBJ2-5; tentatively, D is TRBD2 (6 bases). V lost 6 bases, J lost 5 bases, and 16 bases lay in between. This CDR3 comprises 14 residues. CDR1 and CDR2 (germline): MNHNS, SASEGT. The CDR3 DNA follows: TGTGCCAGCAGGACCAGGGCGGGGAGGGAGACCCAGTACTTC. Its protein is CASRTRAGRETQYF.

The genes are TRBV6-1 and TRBJ1-2, with 9 bases that match TRBD1. Germline assignment: CDR1 MNHNS and CDR2 SASEGT. The CDR3 has 15 amino acids. Germline trimming cut 4 bases from V and 2 bases from J; bases unmatched to any gene: 5. The CDR3 coding sequence is TGTGCCAGCAGTGGGGGACAGGGTCTGAACTATGGCTACACCTTC. Protein product: CASSGGQGLNYGYTF.

This chain connects TRBV28 to TRBJ2-7; 7 positions match TRBD2. The CDR3 covers 13 residues. V lost 8 bases to trimming and J lost 1 base; unmatched junction nucleotides: 5. Germline CDR1 reads MDHEN; CDR2 reads SYDVKM. The CDR3 DNA follows: TGTGCCAGCGGAAAAGCGGGGTCCTACGAGCAGTACTTC. This gives the protein CASGKAGSYEQYF. Filled out from reference TRBV28 and TRBJ2-7, the complete variable domain reads DVKVTQSSRYLVKRTGEKVFLECVQDMDHENMFWYRQDPGLGLRLIYFSYDVKMKEKGDIPEGYSVSREKKERFSLILESASTNQTSMYLCASGKAGSYEQYFGPGTRLTVT.

This clonotype has ten or more counts. This chain joins TRBV2 and TRBJ2-5, with 12 bases lining up with TRBD2. The CDR3 totals 15 residues. With V trimmed by 8 bases and J by 2 bases, 6 bases remained unmatched. The germline CDR1 and CDR2 sequences are SNHLY and FYNNEI. The DNA for the CDR3 is TGTGCCAGCGCTAGCGGGGGGGACAGACAAGAGACCCAGTACTTC. Translating gives CASASGGDRQETQYF.

This clonotype occurred a few times. The chain links TRBV7-2 to TRBJ2-2, with 7 bases identical to TRBD1. The V gene's germline CDR1 is SGHTA and CDR2 FQGNSA. The CDR3 sequence is 15 residues long. With V trimmed by 7 bases and J by 4 bases, 9 bases remained unmatched. The CDR3 nucleotides read TGTGCCAGCACCTCGAGGACAGGACCCACCGGGGAGCTGTTTTTT. Its translation is CASTSRTGPTGELFF.

V is TRBV20-1 and J is TRBJ1-1; 9 bases match TRBD1. Germline trimming cut 3 bases from V and 0 bases from J; bases unmatched to any gene: 14. Germline V CDR1 and CDR2: DFQATT, SNEGSKA (reference sequence). The length of the CDR3 is 18 residues. CDR3 loop: CSASGTGTGRPLNTEAFF. DNA of the CDR3: TGCAGTGCTAGTGGTACCGGGACAGGGAGACCCTTGAACACTGAAGCTTTCTTT.

As regards this clonotype: This may come from a read error, since a much larger clone is one base off. This chain connects TRBV4-2 to TRBJ2-1; D is possibly TRBD2 (5 bases). CDR3 size: 15 residues. Per the germline V gene, CDR1 is LGHNA and CDR2 is YNFKEQ. Trimming took 4 bases from V and 2 from J, leaving 12 bases between them. This CDR3 is CASSPNVRAYNEQFF. CDR3 in DNA: TGTGCCAGCAGCCCTAACGTGAGGGCCTACAATGAGCAGTTCTTC.

This clonotype was counted at least ten times. This chain connects TRBV6-5 to TRBJ2-7, with TRBD1 matching over 8 bases. This CDR3 has 11 amino acids. Losses at the gene ends were 6 bases for V and 9 bases for J; bases not matched to a gene: 4. Germline V CDR1 and CDR2: MNHEY, SVGAGI. The CDR3 loop is CASRQGDVQYF. The CDR3 nucleotides read TGTGCCAGCAGACAGGGGGATGTGCAGTACTTC.

This clonotype was counted ten times or more. This rearrangement joins TRBV29-1 to TRBJ2-7; the match to TRBD2 covers 9 bases. J gave up 1 base and V 6 bases, and 4 bases lay outside the gene matches. This CDR3 spans 13 amino acids. The germline gives CDR1 SQVTM, CDR2 ANQGSEA. The CDR3 sequence: CSVGTSFSYEQYF. As DNA, the CDR3 is TGCAGCGTCGGGACTAGCTTTTCCTACGAGCAGTACTTC.

DNA for the CDR3: TGCAGCGTTGTACCAGGGCTCGGCGGCTACACCTTC. Its protein product is CSVVPGLGGYTF. This chain connects TRBV29-1 to TRBJ1-2, with D possibly being TRBD1 (5 bases). Trimming removed 4 bases from V and 8 bases from J, with 14 bases in between. The CDR3 length is 12 residues. Germline CDR1 reads SQVTM; CDR2 reads ANQGSEA.

In its sample, this clonotype was seen many times. The V gene is TRBV4-2, the J gene TRBJ2-1; 7 bases map to TRBD2. The CDR3 covers 16 residues. J lost 2 bases, V lost 4 bases, and 8 bases had no gene match. Germline V gene data show CDR1 as LGHNA and CDR2 as YNFKEQ. The CDR3 nucleotides are TGTGCCAGCAGCCGTCTAGAGCGGGACGCCTACAATGAGCAGTTCTTC. The encoded protein is CASSRLERDAYNEQFF.

This clonotype was seen many times. The genes are TRBV28 and TRBJ2-3; the D gene is possibly TRBD2 (5 bases). V shed 8 bases and J shed 2 bases, with 17 bases lying between them. This CDR3 region has 15 residues. CDR1 is MDHEN, CDR2 SYDVKM, per germline. Here the CDR3 reads CASSIFVDYTDTQYF. The CDR3 DNA reads as TGTGCCAGCTCCATATTCGTAGACTACACAGATACGCAGTATTTT. Combining the CDR3 with reference TRBV28 and TRBJ2-3 gives the whole variable domain DVKVTQSSRYLVKRTGEKVFLECVQDMDHENMFWYRQDPGLGLRLIYFSYDVKMKEKGDIPEGYSVSREKKERFSLILESASTNQTSMYLCASSIFVDYTDTQYFGPGTRLTVL.

This clonotype occurred many times. The rearrangement links TRBV29-1 to TRBJ2-7; D gene ambiguous. The V and J ends lost 2 bases and 4 bases respectively, with 15 bases between them. CDR3 size: 14 residues. Germline loops: CDR1 SQVTM, CDR2 ANQGSEA. CDR3 nucleotides: TGCAGCGTTGAAAGGGATAACCTTCCGTACGAGCAGTACTTC. Amino acids: CSVERDNLPYEQYF.

The chain employs TRBV4-2 and TRBJ2-7, with 12 bases lining up with TRBD2. Trimming at V came to 0 bases and at J to 3 bases, leaving 6 bases not matched to a gene. The germline gives CDR1 LGHNA, CDR2 YNFKEQ. The CDR3 is 17 amino acids. This chain's CDR3 is CASSQEPTSGSIYEQYF. In DNA form, the CDR3 reads TGTGCCAGCAGCCAAGAACCGACTAGCGGGAGCATCTACGAGCAGTACTTC.

The V gene is TRBV20-1, the J gene TRBJ1-1; 7 bases agree with TRBD1. The CDR3 is 16 amino acids. From germline, CDR1 is DFQATT and CDR2 SNEGSKA (reference sequence). The J segment lost 0 bases and the V segment lost 2 bases, leaving 9 bases of the junction unmatched. The DNA for the CDR3 is TGCAGTGCTAGAACCCCAGGGGGTATCGTGAACACTGAAGCTTTCTTT. Protein product: CSARTPGGIVNTEAFF.

The V gene is TRBV25-1, the J gene TRBJ2-3; D is undetermined. V was shortened by 3 bases and J by 10 bases, with 17 bases between the two germline ends. The CDR3 covers 14 residues. Germline-derived CDR1 and CDR2 are MGHDK and SYGVNS. The DNA for the CDR3 is TGTGCCAGCAGTGACCCGTTTGTGGGCGTAGCGCAGTATTTT. Protein sequence: CASSDPFVGVAQYF.

This clonotype came up many times. The rearrangement links TRBV29-1 to TRBJ2-7; TRBD1 aligns across 11 bases. Losses at the gene ends were 7 bases for V and 2 bases for J; bases not matched to a gene: 7. Germline loops: CDR1 SQVTM, CDR2 ANQGSEA. The CDR3 loop spans 14 amino acids. CDR3 nucleotides: TGCAGCGCCTCCGGGACAGGGGGTGCCTACGAGCAGTACTTC. Translated, it gives CSASGTGGAYEQYF.

The sample holds a few counts of this clonotype. The J gene is TRBJ2-2, the V gene TRBV5-1; D may match TRBD1 or TRBD2 (5 bases each). Trimming took 6 bases from V and 2 from J, leaving 11 bases between them. CDR3 size: 14 residues. Looked up from germline, CDR1 is SGHRS and CDR2 is YFSETQ. The chain's CDR3 is CASTGASNTGELFF. The CDR3 DNA follows: TGCGCCAGCACCGGGGCGAGTAACACCGGGGAGCTGTTTTTT.

The sample holds a few counts of this clonotype. The chain recombines TRBV7-8 with TRBJ2-3, with D perhaps being TRBD1 or TRBD2 (5 bases each). Trimming took 1 base from V and 4 from J, leaving 9 bases between them. Germline V CDR1 and CDR2: SGHVS, FQNEAQ. The CDR3 consists of 14 residues. The CDR3 DNA sequence: TGTGCCAGCAGCTTAGATTCGGGGCCAGATACGCAGTATTTT. Protein product: CASSLDSGPDTQYF.